This T cell receptor (beta chain) was identified during a study of T cell changes during pregnancy in multiple sclerosis (dated by TCRdb to about 2019). Study-wide context: The study examined how the T cell repertoire changed over the course of pregnancy in women with multiple sclerosis.

Libraries were made using the immunoSEQ multiplex PCR assay. TCRdb obtained this table from immuneACCESS and retained in-frame rearrangements with V and J assigned. These tables miss some clones; where compared with another copy, unresolved V genes account for less than half of the shortfall, and the remainder is unexplained. This sample has tens of thousands of clones in its table, and 94% of those were observed once. Around 2.5% of the sample is in the top ten clones. Concerning this clone itself: This receptor's antigen is unknown. One base away there is no much larger clone; base qualities are not given.

Germline trimming: 4 bases from V, 7 bases from J; junction bases outside gene matches: 9. The CDR3 covers 15 residues, taking in both the cysteine and the phenylalanine. Only CDR3 DNA is held: 45 bases, read in frame from base 1. As encoded in the germline V gene, CDR1 is LGHNA while CDR2 is YNFKEQ. The rearranged chain carries TRBV4-2 and TRBJ1-4; 7 bases in the middle match TRBD1. This receptor was identified in a female donor with multiple sclerosis, enrolled in a pregnancy study. Source: peripheral blood, taken in the third trimester of pregnancy. The CDR3: CASSPLQTGIEKLFF. The DNA reads as follows: TGTGCCAGCAGCCCCCTCCAGACAGGGATTGAAAAACTGTTTTTT.